The text below deals with one T cell receptor (beta chain). Other DNA sequences in this sample translate to the same CDR3. Profiled with immunoSEQ multiplex PCR; TCRdb holds only in-frame clones, not every one. The table records under 140,000 clones, less than 85% of them present only once. This sample was included in a study of blood T cell repertoires in COVID-19. This TCR was sampled from a woman of 80 years or more with acute or convalescent COVID-19. Sequencing input: peripheral blood.

The CDR3 DNA sequence: TGCGCCAGCAGCTTGGCCGGGGACAGGGAAAAACTGTTTTTT. Amino acid sequence: CASSLAGDREKLFF. The rearrangement links TRBV5-1 to TRBJ1-4; 8 bases fit TRBD1. CDR1 is SGHRS, CDR2 YFSETQ, per germline. J gave up 8 bases and V 0 bases, and 3 bases lay outside the gene matches. The CDR3 loop spans 14 amino acids.